One sample yielded the 26 T cell receptor beta chains listed below, sequenced in a study of regulatory T cells in long-lasting Graves disease. The time point: newly diagnosed GD, antithyroid drugs for less than 3 months. Preparation of the TCR library used RNA extracted from PBMCs. iRepertoire HTBI primers and Arm-PCR of CDR3 regions built TCR beta libraries. TCRdb recomputed calls from the multiplex PCR reads with MiXCR, one row per CDR3 protein. The sample carries about 540,000 distinct CDR3 sequences, 13% recorded once. The same data also contributed to another study, on T cells in Graves' hyperthyroidism and ophthalmopathy.

This specimen consisted of peripheral blood mononuclear cells (PBMCs), obtained at new diagnosis, from a patient treated with antithyroid drugs. The source of these receptors is a man aged 25 to 40 with Graves disease.

Only a few counts were recorded for this clonotype. This rearrangement joins TRBV10-3 to TRBJ2-5; D possibly uses TRBD1 or TRBD2 (5 bases each). This CDR3 has 13 residues. With 0 bases removed from V and 5 bases from J, the gap between germline ends came to 7 bases. CDR1 is ENHRY and CDR2 is SYGVKD in the germline V gene. The CDR3 protein is CAISESGEETQYF. The DNA for the CDR3 is TGTGCCATCAGTGAGTCGGGGGAGGAGACCCAGTACTTC.

This clonotype was found many times. This chain connects TRBV29-1 to TRBJ1-1; a weak D match, TRBD1 (5 bases). CDR1 is SQVTM and CDR2 is ANQGSEA in the germline V gene. The CDR3 runs to 13 residues. V lost 4 bases and J 0 bases, leaving 9 bases between the germline ends. The CDR3 is CSVAGSMNTEAFF. The CDR3 DNA reads TGCAGCGTTGCAGGGAGCATGAACACTGAAGCTTTCTTT.

This clonotype showed up many times. The V gene is TRBV29-1, the J gene TRBJ2-5; tentatively, D is TRBD2 (6 bases). CDR3 size: 12 residues. Trimming removed 6 bases at V and 4 bases at J, with 12 bases between. CDR1 is SQVTM and CDR2 is ANQGSEA in the germline V gene. The CDR3, as DNA: TGCAGCGTGGCGGGACCATCAGAGACCCAGTACTTC. This codes for CSVAGPSETQYF. Full variable domain (missing parts from reference TRBV29-1 and TRBJ2-5): SAVISQKPSRDICQRGTSLTIQCQVDSQVTMMFWYRQQPGQSLTLIATANQGSEATYESGFVIDKFPISRPNLTFSTLTVSNMSPEDSSIYLCSVAGPSETQYFGPGTRLLVL.

This chain joins TRBV7-2 and TRBJ2-1; 7 bases line up with TRBD2. The CDR3 has 14 amino acids. Losses at the gene ends were 5 bases for V and 2 bases for J; bases not matched to a gene: 3. Germline lookup yields CDR1 SGHTA and CDR2 FQGNSA. Written as DNA, the CDR3 is TGTGCCAGCAGCGGGGGACTACCCTACAATGAGCAGTTCTTC. Residues: CASSGGLPYNEQFF.

In the case of this clonotype: One end of the junction does not line up with germline, which may come from a read error. The chain links TRBV27 to TRBJ2-1; 13 nucleotides align to TRBD2. CDR3 length: 16 residues. Looked up from germline, CDR1 is MNHEY and CDR2 is SMNVEV (reference sequence). Here the CDR3 reads CPSSLAGTSGINEQFF. CDR3 bases: TGTCCCAGCAGCTTAGCCGGGACTAGCGGGATCAATGAGCAGTTCTTC.

This clonotype has at least ten counts. The junction differs from germline at one of its ends, possibly a read error. This rearrangement joins TRBV12-3 or TRBV12-4 to TRBJ2-7; TRBD2 agrees at 8 bases. This CDR3 contains 15 residues. The CDR3 nucleotides are TGTGCCAGCAGATTAGCGGGGTCAAGCTCCTACGAGCAGTACTTC. Translated: CASRLAGSSSYEQYF.

This clonotype was seen a handful of times. This chain uses TRBV6-1 with TRBJ1-5; D might be TRBD1 (6 bases). Trimming removed 4 bases at V and 6 bases at J, with 13 bases between. The germline V gene has CDR1 MNHNS and CDR2 SASEGT. The CDR3 extends over 14 amino acids. The CDR3 loop reads CASSGTRGGQPQHF. CDR3 DNA: TGTGCCAGCAGTGGCACCAGGGGAGGTCAGCCCCAGCATTTT.

In its sample, this clonotype was seen many times. The chain is built from TRBV20-1 and TRBJ2-3; the D is unclear. Germline CDR1 reads DFQATT; CDR2 reads SNEGSKA (reference sequence). This CDR3 is built from 15 residues. The CDR3 is CSLTKPLEITDTQYF. As DNA, the CDR3 is TGCAGCCTCACCAAACCCCTGGAAATTACAGATACGCAGTATTTT.

This clonotype was recorded at least ten times. J is TRBJ2-7 and V is TRBV28; TRBD2 matches 7 bases. The CDR3 sequence is 13 residues long. V was pared by 6 bases and J by 7 bases, with 9 bases of the junction left unmatched. Looked up from germline, CDR1 is MDHEN and CDR2 is SYDVKM. DNA for the CDR3: TGTGCCAGCAGCACTCCTGGGGAGGGGGAGCAGTACTTC. The encoded protein is CASSTPGEGEQYF.

This clonotype was recorded many times. The chain carries TRBV2 and TRBJ1-1; weak D call: TRBD1 (6 bases). Trimming removed 8 bases from V and 1 base from J, with 11 bases in between. The CDR3 length is 13 residues. Germline V gives CDR1 SNHLY, CDR2 FYNNEI. For the CDR3, the DNA is TGTGCCAGCGGAGAACAGGGGAACACTGAAGCTTTCTTT. Encoded protein: CASGEQGNTEAFF.

This clonotype was detected ten times or more. The chain uses TRBV6-1 and TRBJ2-3, with TRBD2 identical over 13 bases. CDR1 and CDR2 (germline): MNHNS, SASEGT. Losses at the gene ends were 6 bases for V and 4 bases for J; bases not matched to a gene: 4. The CDR3 runs 15 residues. CDR3 sequence reads: CASRKLAGGADTQYF. The CDR3 coding sequence is TGTGCCAGCAGAAAACTAGCGGGAGGGGCAGATACGCAGTATTTT.

This clonotype has at least ten counts. The chain carries TRBV6-2 or TRBV6-3 and TRBJ2-1; D not certain. CDR1 and CDR2 from the germline V gene are MNHEY and SVGEGT. V shed 5 bases and J shed 2 bases, with 10 bases lying between them. The CDR3 extends over 14 amino acids. The CDR3 nucleotides read TGTGCCAGCAGTGAAGAGTGGGCCTACAATGAGCAGTTCTTC. This sequence encodes CASSEEWAYNEQFF.

This clonotype was counted ten times or more. The J gene is TRBJ2-7, the V gene TRBV9; 9 bases agree with TRBD1. The CDR3 spans 14 residues. V was pared by 4 bases and J by 7 bases, with 9 bases of the junction left unmatched. Germline CDR1 and CDR2: SGDLS and YYNGEE. Here the CDR3 reads CASSTGTGRDEQYF. Written as DNA, the CDR3 is TGTGCCAGCAGCACCGGGACAGGGAGGGATGAGCAGTACTTC.

This clonotype appeared many times. The CDR3 DNA is TGTGCCTGGAGAAGGGACAGTAACTATGGCTACACCTTC. It specifies CAWRRDSNYGYTF. This chain connects TRBV30 to TRBJ1-2; 7 bases agree with TRBD1. The CDR3 extends over 13 amino acids. V lost 3 bases to trimming and J lost 1 base; unmatched junction nucleotides: 2. Germline V CDR1 and CDR2: GTSNPN, SVGIG (reference sequence). Full variable domain (remainder filled in from reference TRBV30 and TRBJ1-2): SQTIHQWPATLVQPVGSPLSLECTVEGTSNPNLYWYRQAAGRGLQLLFYSVGIGQISSEVPQNLSASRPQDRQFILSSKKLLLSDSGFYLCAWRRDSNYGYTFGSGTRLTVV.

This chain connects TRBV30 to TRBJ2-2, with 14 bases fitting TRBD2. V dropped 3 bases and J dropped 5; count of bases not matched to a gene: 11. The V gene's germline CDR1 is GTSNPN and CDR2 SVGIG (reference sequence). The CDR3 loop spans 18 amino acids. The CDR3 nucleotides are TGTGCCTGGAGGAATATGACTAGCGGGAGGGATGTGACCGGGGAGCTGTTTTTT. It encodes CAWRNMTSGRDVTGELFF. Full variable domain (outside the CDR3, taken from reference TRBV30 and TRBJ2-2): SQTIHQWPATLVQPVGSPLSLECTVEGTSNPNLYWYRQAAGRGLQLLFYSVGIGQISSEVPQNLSASRPQDRQFILSSKKLLLSDSGFYLCAWRNMTSGRDVTGELFFGEGSRLTVL.

At least ten counts were recorded for this clonotype. J is TRBJ2-7 and V is TRBV20-1; 13 positions match TRBD2. CDR3 length: 14 amino acids. V shed 6 bases and J 5 bases; nucleotides not matched to a gene: 7. The germline CDR1 and CDR2 sequences are DFQATT and SNEGSKA (reference sequence). The CDR3 sequence is CSATSGRALNEQYF. Here the CDR3 DNA reads TGCAGTGCAACTAGCGGGAGGGCCCTTAACGAGCAGTACTTC.

This clonotype was detected a few times. In DNA, the CDR3 is TGTGCCAGCAGCCAAGGGACAGAAGAGACCCAGTACTTC. Residues: CASSQGTEETQYF. V is TRBV4-2 and J is TRBJ2-5, with D perhaps matching TRBD1 (6 bases). The germline V gene encodes CDR1 LGHNA and CDR2 YNFKEQ. Trimming took off 1 base at V and 3 bases at J, with 6 bases between the two ends. There are 13 residues in the CDR3.

There are many counts of this clonotype. This chain connects TRBV20-1 to TRBJ1-5; D remains unclear. The CDR3 loop spans 14 amino acids. Trimming stripped 3 bases from V and 2 bases from J, with 11 bases between. Looked up from germline, CDR1 is DFQATT and CDR2 is SNEGSKA (reference sequence). DNA for the CDR3: TGCAGTGCTAGCGAAGGGTACGGCAATCAGCCCCAGCATTTT. It encodes CSASEGYGNQPQHF.

This chain links TRBV19 with TRBJ1-5; 9 bases agree with TRBD1. There are 15 residues in the CDR3. V trimming: 4 bases; J trimming: 3 bases; junction bases outside the gene matches: 4. Per germline, CDR1 LNHDA and CDR2 SQIVND (reference sequence). CDR3 bases: TGTGCCAGTAGTACCGGGACAGGGATCAATCAGCCCCAGCATTTT. It translates to CASSTGTGINQPQHF.

There are a few counts of this clonotype. The CDR3 coding sequence is TGTGCCAGCAGCCCCGCCAACCCCTACGAGCAGTACTTC. It codes for CASSPANPYEQYF. The chain uses TRBV13 and TRBJ2-7; unclear D gene. This CDR3 is built from 13 residues. Trimming removed 5 bases from V and 2 bases from J, with 10 bases in between. The germline gives CDR1 PRHDT, CDR2 FYEKMQ (reference sequence).

This sequence joins TRBV9 and TRBJ1-1; maybe TRBD1 (5 bases). V dropped 2 bases and J dropped 1 base, with 9 bases sitting between them. The germline V gene encodes CDR1 SGDLS and CDR2 YYNGEE. CDR3 length equals 14 residues. The CDR3 DNA reads as TGTGCCAGCAGCGTGACACAGGCGAACACTGAAGCTTTCTTT. Translated, it gives CASSVTQANTEAFF.

The genes are TRBV30 and TRBJ2-6; D is uncertain. Per germline, CDR1 GTSNPN and CDR2 SVGIG (reference sequence). The germline V and J ends were trimmed by 4 bases and 0 bases, with 13 bases remaining between them. This CDR3 spans 16 amino acids. CDR3 nucleotides: TGTGCCTGGACCCCACCGTACTCCTCTGGGGCCAACGTCCTGACTTTC. This gives the protein CAWTPPYSSGANVLTF.

The CDR3 sequence: CASSDSYQPQHF. CDR3 DNA: TGTGCCAGCTCGGACAGTTATCAGCCCCAGCATTTT. The genes are TRBV18 and TRBJ1-5; a weak D match, TRBD1 (6 bases). CDR1 and CDR2 (germline): KGHSH, LQKENI. The CDR3 consists of 12 residues. Trimming removed 6 bases from V and 5 bases from J, with 8 bases in between.

This clonotype appeared many times. The chain combines TRBV28 with TRBJ1-6; 7 nucleotides align to TRBD1. Germline CDR1 is MDHEN and CDR2 is SYDVKM. The CDR3 is 15 amino acids. J was trimmed by 5 bases and V by 7 bases; bases with no gene match: 8. CDR3 sequence (DNA): TGTGCCAGCATCCCCGGGACAGCGAATAATTCACCCCTCCACTTT. It encodes CASIPGTANNSPLHF. Using reference TRBV28 and TRBJ1-6 for the parts outside the CDR3, the full variable domain is DVKVTQSSRYLVKRTGEKVFLECVQDMDHENMFWYRQDPGLGLRLIYFSYDVKMKEKGDIPEGYSVSREKKERFSLILESASTNQTSMYLCASIPGTANNSPLHFGNGTRLTVT.

A note on this clonotype: A much bigger clone sits one base away, suggesting this may be a read error. The chain links TRBV15 to TRBJ1-2, with D hard to call. The CDR3 runs to 14 residues. V was pared by 5 bases and J by 4 bases, with 14 bases between. Germline V gene sequence: CDR1 LNHNV, CDR2 YYDKDF (reference sequence). This CDR3 reads CATSPRGVTYGYTF. For the CDR3, the DNA is TGTGCCACCAGCCCCCGCGGGGTAACCTATGGCTACACCTTC.

There are many counts of this clonotype. This rearrangement joins TRBV7-9 to TRBJ2-1; 9 bases align to TRBD2. The length of the CDR3 is 15 residues. In germline, CDR1 is SEHNR, CDR2 FQNEAQ (reference sequence). Losses at the gene ends were 5 bases for V and 8 bases for J; bases not matched to a gene: 10. As DNA, the CDR3 is TGTGCCAGCAGCGTCTCGTCTAGCGGGATAGATGAGCAGTTCTTC. Translated, it gives CASSVSSSGIDEQFF.